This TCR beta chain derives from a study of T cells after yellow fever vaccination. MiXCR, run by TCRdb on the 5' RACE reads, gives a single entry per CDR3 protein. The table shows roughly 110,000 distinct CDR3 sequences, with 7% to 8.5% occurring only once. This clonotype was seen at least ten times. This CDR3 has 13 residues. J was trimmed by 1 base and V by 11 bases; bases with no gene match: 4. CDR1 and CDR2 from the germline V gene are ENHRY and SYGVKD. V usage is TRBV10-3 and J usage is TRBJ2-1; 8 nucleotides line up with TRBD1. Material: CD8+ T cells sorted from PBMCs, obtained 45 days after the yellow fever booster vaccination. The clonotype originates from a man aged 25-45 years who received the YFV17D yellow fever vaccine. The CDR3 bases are TGTGCCGCGGGACAGGAGTCCTACAATGAGCAGTTCTTC. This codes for CAAGQESYNEQFF.